The next 14 T cell receptor beta chains were all read from a single sample in a study of shared clonotypes between healthy human individuals. Cells designated naive CD8 were CD45RO-negative and were positively selected for CCR7, with terminally differentiated effector memory CD45RA+ cells excluded. TCRdb's table, derived via immunoSEQ multiplex PCR, lists solely in-frame clones and lacks some. The sample lists about 610,000 clones; around 96% were seen once. Sequencing was carried out using naive CD8+ T cells sorted from blood. The receptors were gathered from a woman in her 30s in good health.

The chain has TRBV6-5 and TRBJ2-7, with 8 bases fitting TRBD1. Germline V gene sequence: CDR1 MNHEY, CDR2 SVGAGI. The CDR3 runs to 14 residues. Trimming at V came to 6 bases and at J to 7 bases, leaving 11 bases not matched to a gene. The CDR3 coding sequence is TGTGCCAGCAGACGCGGACAGGGAAGTGGGGAGCAGTACTTC. Translation gives CASRRGQGSGEQYF.

This sequence joins TRBV25-1 and TRBJ1-1, with a possible D match to TRBD1 (6 bases). Trimming removed 6 bases from V and 3 bases from J, with 17 bases in between. CDR3 size: 15 residues. From germline, CDR1 is MGHDK and CDR2 SYGVNS. This chain's CDR3 is CASRFHGAGDTEAFF. CDR3 in DNA: TGTGCCAGCAGGTTCCACGGGGCAGGGGACACTGAAGCTTTCTTT.

V usage is TRBV19 and J usage is TRBJ2-2; tentatively, D is TRBD2 (5 bases). Per the germline V gene, CDR1 is LNHDA and CDR2 is SQIVND (reference sequence). Trimming left V 0 bases short and J 0 bases short, with 11 bases between. The CDR3 spans 17 residues. The CDR3 DNA reads as TGTGCCAGTAGTATAGACCGGGAAACACCGAACACCGGGGAGCTGTTTTTT. It translates to CASSIDRETPNTGELFF.

The chain joins TRBV28 to TRBJ2-4, with D perhaps matching TRBD2 (5 bases). Germline V gives CDR1 MDHEN, CDR2 SYDVKM. This CDR3 has 16 amino acids. V was pared by 7 bases and J by 1 base, with 17 bases between. The CDR3 is CASTSQRTPAKNIQYF. CDR3 nucleotides: TGTGCCAGCACCTCACAGAGGACTCCTGCCAAAAACATTCAGTACTTC.

The V and J genes are TRBV28 and TRBJ2-7; 7 nucleotides align to TRBD2. The CDR3 sequence is 14 residues long. The germline CDR1 and CDR2 sequences are MDHEN and SYDVKM. With 1 base clipped from V and 5 bases from J, the junction kept 5 bases outside the gene matches. The CDR3 DNA reads as TGTGCCAGCAGTTTATTAGTGGGAGGGGACGAGCAGTACTTC. Residues: CASSLLVGGDEQYF.

The DNA of the CDR3 is TGTGCCAGCAGCCTGGGGGTAGGGGAAGCTAATGAAAAACTGTTTTTT. Translated: CASSLGVGEANEKLFF. J is TRBJ1-4 and V is TRBV21-1. TRBV21-1 has pseudogene status. There are 16 residues in the CDR3.

This sequence joins TRBV5-1 and TRBJ2-3; D unresolved. Germline lookup yields CDR1 SGHRS and CDR2 YFSETQ. With 1 base removed from V and 2 bases from J, the gap between germline ends came to 11 bases. The CDR3 runs to 15 residues. The CDR3 bases are TGCGCCAGCAGCTTGTCGGTCAGATACACAGATACGCAGTATTTT. Amino acid sequence: CASSLSVRYTDTQYF.

The chain combines TRBV27 with TRBJ2-3; D is uncertain. The CDR3 contains 14 residues. V lost 11 bases to trimming and J lost 0 bases, with 15 bases between them. Germline-derived CDR1 and CDR2 are MNHEY and SMNVEV (reference sequence). The CDR3 sequence is CAAPAPPSTDTQYF. The CDR3 DNA follows: TGTGCCGCCCCGGCCCCCCCGAGCACAGATACGCAGTATTTT.

The chain carries TRBV12-5 and TRBJ1-1; D unresolved. V lost 6 bases, J lost 1 base, and 12 bases lay in between. This CDR3 spans 14 amino acids. Germline V gene sequence: CDR1 LGHNT, CDR2 FRNRAP. The CDR3: CASGEDRWNTEAFF. DNA of the CDR3: TGTGCTAGTGGGGAAGATAGATGGAACACTGAAGCTTTCTTT.

The J gene is TRBJ2-7, the V gene TRBV6-5; the match to TRBD2 covers 7 bases. Per the germline V gene, CDR1 is MNHEY and CDR2 is SVGAGI. The CDR3 loop spans 15 amino acids. V was pared by 0 bases and J by 3 bases, with 5 bases of the junction left unmatched. The CDR3 coding sequence is TGTGCCAGCAGTTACTCGTTGGGGGGGAACTACGAGCAGTACTTC. Translating gives CASSYSLGGNYEQYF.

The chain combines TRBV9 with TRBJ2-7; D gene ambiguous. In germline, CDR1 is SGDLS, CDR2 YYNGEE. This CDR3 has 15 amino acids. The ends were cut back, 0 bases at V and 5 bases at J, with 15 bases in the middle. The CDR3 reads CASSVEGSVFHEQYF. CDR3 nucleotides: TGTGCCAGCAGCGTAGAAGGATCGGTGTTCCACGAGCAGTACTTC.

This clone was picked up one time. Different DNA sequences within this sample yield the same CDR3. The chain uses TRBV7-9 and TRBJ2-1; D not resolved. Trimming took off 2 bases at V and 1 base at J, with 3 bases between the two ends. CDR3 length equals 13 residues. CDR1 SEHNR and CDR2 FQNEAQ come from the germline V gene (reference sequence). CDR3 sequence: CASSLPSYNEQFF. Written as DNA, the CDR3 is TGTGCCAGCAGCTTACCGTCCTACAATGAGCAGTTCTTC. The variable domain in full, completed from reference TRBV7-9 and TRBJ2-1, reads DTGVSQNPRHKITKRGQNVTFRCDPISEHNRLYWYRQTLGQGPEFLTYFQNEAQLEKSRLLSDRFSAERPKGSFSTLEIQRTEQGDSAMYLCASSLPSYNEQFFGPGTRLTVL.

The rearrangement uses TRBV4-1 and TRBJ1-1; D may be TRBD1 (6 bases). V lost 1 base and J lost 2, with 11 bases in between. Germline V lookup: CDR1 MGHRA, CDR2 YSYEKL. The CDR3 loop spans 15 amino acids. CDR3 region: CASSQAGVLNTEAFF. Written as DNA, the CDR3 is TGCGCCAGCAGCCAAGCAGGGGTCCTTAACACTGAAGCTTTCTTT.

With regard to this clone: This same CDR3 is encoded by further DNA sequences in the sample. The chain uses TRBV28 and TRBJ1-1; D is perhaps TRBD1 (5 bases). In germline, CDR1 is MDHEN, CDR2 SYDVKM. This CDR3 is built from 13 residues. V shed 2 bases and J shed 4 bases, with 8 bases lying between them. The CDR3 DNA is TGTGCCAGCAGTTTAAGGGGCCCCACTGAAGCTTTCTTT. This sequence encodes CASSLRGPTEAFF. Looking up the rest from reference TRBV28 and TRBJ1-1 gives the full variable domain: DVKVTQSSRYLVKRTGEKVFLECVQDMDHENMFWYRQDPGLGLRLIYFSYDVKMKEKGDIPEGYSVSREKKERFSLILESASTNQTSMYLCASSLRGPTEAFFGQGTRLTVV.